This TCR beta chain derives from a study of blood T cell repertoires in COVID-19. The overall study: Collection of acute and convalescent COVID-19 samples took place in the United States, Italy and Spain.

Assay used: immunoSEQ multiplex PCR; TCRdb lists only in-frame clones, some missing. There are 50,000 to 70,000 clones in the sample; 84% occur only once, and less than 6.5% lies in the top ten. The germline CDR1 and CDR2 sequences are DFQATT and SNEGSKA (reference sequence). This CDR3 region has 13 residues. V lost 3 bases and J lost 9; bases outside the gene matches: 7. The genes are TRBV20-1 and TRBJ2-1, with 8 bases identical to TRBD2. Sequencing was done on a sample of peripheral blood. This clonotype was sampled from a woman aged 55-69 years with acute or convalescent COVID-19. CDR3 coding DNA: TGCAGTGCTAGTAAACGGGGGGGCAGTGAGCAGTTCTTC. Its protein product is CSASKRGGSEQFF.